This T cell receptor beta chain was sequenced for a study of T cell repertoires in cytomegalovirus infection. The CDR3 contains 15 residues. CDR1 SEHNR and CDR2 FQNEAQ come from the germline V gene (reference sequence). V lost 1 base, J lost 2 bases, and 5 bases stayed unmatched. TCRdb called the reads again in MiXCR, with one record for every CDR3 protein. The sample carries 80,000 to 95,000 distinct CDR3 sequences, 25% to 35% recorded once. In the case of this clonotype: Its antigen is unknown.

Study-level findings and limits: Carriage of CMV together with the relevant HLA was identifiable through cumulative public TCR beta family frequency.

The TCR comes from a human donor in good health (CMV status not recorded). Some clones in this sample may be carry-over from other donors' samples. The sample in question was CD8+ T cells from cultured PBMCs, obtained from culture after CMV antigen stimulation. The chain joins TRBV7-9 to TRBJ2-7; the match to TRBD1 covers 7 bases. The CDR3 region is CASSLVGQGAYEQYF. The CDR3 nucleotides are TGTGCCAGCAGCTTAGTTGGGCAGGGGGCCTACGAGCAGTACTTC.